This T cell receptor beta chain was recorded in a study of post-analysis software for immune sequencing data. Study outcomes and limitations: The five TRBV segments detected at higher frequency in patients than in controls included TRBV5-6, TRBV5-1 and TRBV20-1.

Each TCR beta cDNA library carried unique molecular identifiers. Out of 1 to 10 million T cells, about 460,000 cDNA molecules were generated. One entry per CDR3 protein, called by TCRdb with MiXCR from the PCR reads. The table records a few hundred thousand distinct CDR3 sequences, less than 40% of them present only once. This clonotype turned up a few times. The target antigen is unknown. Trimming pared 6 bases from V and 7 bases from J, leaving 16 bases between. Germline V gene data show CDR1 as KGHSH and CDR2 as LQKENI. The CDR3 contains 14 residues. The clonotype was recovered from a girl under 18 with multiple sclerosis. The chain has TRBV18 and TRBJ2-1; a weak D match, TRBD1 (6 bases). Sequenced sample: blood. DNA for the CDR3: TGTGCCAGCTCGCAGTCAGGACAGCGAAATGAGCAGTTCTTC. It codes for CASSQSGQRNEQFF.